These 31 T cell receptor beta chains were sequenced from one sample in a study of blood T cell repertoires in COVID-19. Clones were read by immunoSEQ multiplex PCR, and TCRdb kept only the in-frame ones, dropping some. The top ten hold approximately 2.3% of the sample, which has some 240,000 clones, around 90% seen once. Sequenced: peripheral blood. Receptors originate from a woman aged 55-75 years with COVID-19, enrolled during active disease.

The V gene is TRBV15, the J gene TRBJ1-6; D is undetermined. Germline V gives CDR1 LNHNV, CDR2 YYDKDF (reference sequence). Trimming took 3 bases from V and 6 from J, leaving 3 bases between them. The CDR3 sequence is 12 residues long. CDR3 coding DNA: TGTGCCACCAGCAGGGCTAATTCACCCCTCCACTTT. Amino acids: CATSRANSPLHF.

V gene TRBV19 combines with J gene TRBJ1-2, with 9 positions matching TRBD1. The CDR3 runs to 15 residues. V trimming: 6 bases; J trimming: 3 bases; junction bases outside the gene matches: 8. CDR1 LNHDA and CDR2 SQIVND come from the germline V gene (reference sequence). CDR3 loop: CASSATGGFDYGYTF. In DNA, the CDR3 is TGTGCCAGTAGCGCGACAGGGGGATTTGACTATGGCTACACCTTC.

The genes are TRBV23-1 and TRBJ1-1; the match to TRBD1 covers 11 bases. TRBV23-1 is treated as an ORF (open reading frame) with a function not yet certain. Unmatched junction bases numbered 12, after V lost 0 bases and J lost 3 bases. CDR3 size: 19 residues. CDR3 bases: TGCGCCAGCAGTCAATCGAAAATCCCCGGGACAGGGGGGGACACTGAAGCTTTCTTT. Translation gives CASSQSKIPGTGGDTEAFF.

This sequence joins TRBV4-3 and TRBJ2-2; D is unclear. CDR1 LGHNA and CDR2 YSLEER come from the germline V gene. The V end was cut by 0 bases, the J end by 7 bases, with 12 bases between. CDR3 length: 15 residues. The CDR3 sequence is CASSQDWLASGELFF. CDR3 DNA sequence: TGCGCCAGCAGCCAAGATTGGTTGGCTAGCGGGGAGCTGTTTTTT.

The V gene is TRBV9, the J gene TRBJ1-2; 7 bases fit TRBD1. The CDR3 has 14 residues. Germline V gene sequence: CDR1 SGDLS, CDR2 YYNGEE. V lost 2 bases and J lost 4; bases outside the gene matches: 5. CDR3 in DNA: TGTGCCAGCAGCGTTACGGGACAGATCTATGGCTACACCTTC. This codes for CASSVTGQIYGYTF.

The V call is TRBV11-2, the J call TRBJ2-1; the match to TRBD2 covers 7 bases. CDR1 is SGHAT, CDR2 FQNNGV, per germline. This CDR3 spans 14 amino acids. J lost 7 bases, V lost 7 bases, and 10 bases had no gene match. The CDR3: CASILGGGSNEQFF. The CDR3 DNA follows: TGTGCCAGCATCCTTGGGGGGGGGTCGAATGAGCAGTTCTTC.

CDR3 loop: CASGLGQGGVGWSWQETQYF. CDR3 bases: TGTGCTAGTGGTTTGGGACAGGGAGGTGTGGGCTGGTCCTGGCAAGAGACCCAGTACTTC. The chain uses TRBV12-5 and TRBJ2-5, with TRBD1 as a possible D gene (7 bases). V gave up 1 base and J gave up 2 bases, with 26 bases separating them. The CDR3 has 20 residues. Per the germline V gene, CDR1 is LGHNT and CDR2 is FRNRAP.

This chain links TRBV9 with TRBJ2-3, with a tentative D call TRBD1 (5 bases). Germline V CDR1 and CDR2: SGDLS, YYNGEE. The ends were cut back, 3 bases at V and 0 bases at J, with 11 bases in the middle. The CDR3 extends over 15 amino acids. CDR3 DNA sequence: TGTGCCAGCAGCGCTGGACATCAAAGCACAGATACGCAGTATTTT. As protein: CASSAGHQSTDTQYF.

The chain joins TRBV15 to TRBJ2-2, with 11 bases lining up with TRBD1. This CDR3 is 15 amino acids long. Germline-derived CDR1 and CDR2 are LNHNV and YYDKDF (reference sequence). With V trimmed by 8 bases and J by 4 bases, 6 bases remained unmatched. This chain's CDR3 is CATLDRGQGTGELFF. The CDR3 nucleotides read TGTGCCACCCTGGACAGGGGGCAGGGCACCGGGGAGCTGTTTTTT.

The rearrangement links TRBV5-1 to TRBJ1-1; 10 bases align to TRBD1. This CDR3 is built from 14 residues. Germline values: CDR1 SGHRS, CDR2 YFSETQ. Trimming cost V 1 base and J 7 bases; bases outside gene matches: 4. This chain's CDR3 is CASSLRQGAGEAFF. Here the CDR3 DNA reads TGCGCCAGCAGCTTGAGACAGGGGGCTGGTGAAGCTTTCTTT.

The CDR3 DNA sequence: TGTGCCAGCAGTTTATCATTCGTCGGGAGCTCCTACGAGCAGTACTTC. This sequence encodes CASSLSFVGSSYEQYF. This sequence joins TRBV27 and TRBJ2-7, with D perhaps TRBD2 (6 bases). Per germline, CDR1 MNHEY and CDR2 SMNVEV (reference sequence). V dropped 0 bases and J dropped 0 bases, with 12 bases sitting between them. The CDR3 has 16 amino acids.

This chain uses TRBV29-1 with TRBJ2-7; TRBD2 is a possible D gene (6 bases). V dropped 5 bases and J dropped 0 bases, with 14 bases sitting between them. From germline, CDR1 is SQVTM and CDR2 ANQGSEA. This CDR3 contains 14 residues. The CDR3 reads CSVTPGDGSYEQYF. In nucleotides, the CDR3 is TGCAGCGTTACCCCGGGGGACGGCTCCTACGAGCAGTACTTC.

The genes are TRBV11-2 and TRBJ1-1; TRBD1 might be the D (5 bases). Germline V gives CDR1 SGHAT, CDR2 FQNNGV. V lost 5 bases and J 6 bases, leaving 22 bases between the germline ends. This CDR3 contains 16 residues. CDR3 in amino acids: CASSPGLSLNNAEAFF. CDR3 in DNA: TGTGCCAGCAGCCCGGGACTTTCCCTCAACAACGCTGAAGCTTTCTTT.

The rearrangement links TRBV7-9 to TRBJ1-2, with D unresolved. Germline V lookup: CDR1 SEHNR, CDR2 FQNEAQ (reference sequence). The CDR3 covers 13 residues. Trimming removed 1 base from V and 3 bases from J, with 6 bases in between. CDR3 sequence: CASSLVGDYGYTF. CDR3 bases: TGTGCCAGCAGCTTAGTCGGGGACTATGGCTACACCTTC. The full variable domain, with the rest looked up from reference TRBV7-9 and TRBJ1-2, is DTGVSQNPRHKITKRGQNVTFRCDPISEHNRLYWYRQTLGQGPEFLTYFQNEAQLEKSRLLSDRFSAERPKGSFSTLEIQRTEQGDSAMYLCASSLVGDYGYTFGSGTRLTVV.

The chain links TRBV16 to TRBJ2-7; possibly TRBD1 for D (5 bases). The CDR3 spans 15 residues. Trimming left V 6 bases short and J 3 bases short, with 18 bases between. From germline, CDR1 is KGHSY and CDR2 FQNENV. CDR3 nucleotides: TGTGCCAGCAGTGAAATCGTATACAGGCTCTACGAGCAGTACTTC. This codes for CASSEIVYRLYEQYF.

Concerning this clone: The sample holds other DNA sequences that translate to the same CDR3. The CDR3 DNA sequence: TGTGCCAGCTCACCAGACAGTAACTATGGCTACACCTTC. Translating gives CASSPDSNYGYTF. The chain couples TRBV18 to TRBJ1-2; a possible D gene is TRBD1 (5 bases). Germline V gene lookup returns CDR1 KGHSH and CDR2 LQKENI. V was shortened by 2 bases and J by 1 base, with 5 bases between the two germline ends. This CDR3 is 13 amino acids long.

DNA of the CDR3: TGTGCCAGCAGTGAAGGGGGGCTAAATTCACCCCTCCACTTT. It codes for CASSEGGLNSPLHF. The J gene is TRBJ1-6, the V gene TRBV6-1; TRBD1 might be the D (6 bases). V lost 1 base to trimming and J lost 7 bases, with 8 bases between them. This CDR3 has 14 amino acids. The V gene's germline CDR1 is MNHNS and CDR2 SASEGT.

The chain employs TRBV6-2 or TRBV6-3 and TRBJ2-1, with TRBD1 matching 11 bases. This CDR3 contains 15 residues. Trimming at V came to 5 bases and at J to 8 bases, leaving 8 bases not matched to a gene. Germline V gene data show CDR1 as MNHEY and CDR2 as SVGEGT. The CDR3 nucleotides read TGTGCCAGCAGTAAAGACCGGGACAGGGGGGATGAGCAGTTCTTC. This translates into CASSKDRDRGDEQFF.

V is TRBV19 and J is TRBJ1-2; a weak D match, TRBD1 (6 bases). The CDR3 totals 13 residues. V gave up 5 bases and J gave up 0 bases, with 7 bases separating them. Germline V gene sequence: CDR1 LNHDA, CDR2 SQIVND (reference sequence). In DNA, the CDR3 is TGTGCCAGTAGTTGGACAGCTAACTATGGCTACACCTTC. Protein product: CASSWTANYGYTF.

This clone showed up just a few times. The V gene is TRBV19, the J gene TRBJ1-2, with D perhaps TRBD1 (5 bases). The CDR3 contains 15 residues. Germline V gene lookup returns CDR1 LNHDA and CDR2 SQIVND (reference sequence). The V gene lost 6 bases and the J gene lost 3 bases, with 17 bases spanning the gap. CDR3 region: CASSPRGDGYYGYTF. The CDR3 DNA sequence: TGTGCCAGTAGCCCTCGGGGGGACGGGTACTATGGCTACACCTTC.

The J gene is TRBJ2-7, the V gene TRBV23-1; 11 nucleotides line up with TRBD1. TRBV23-1 is an open reading frame whose function is uncertain. Trimming took 3 bases from V and 3 from J; bases not matched to a gene: 7. The CDR3 runs 16 residues. CDR3 in amino acids: CASSHPRDRGFYEQYF. The CDR3 DNA is TGCGCCAGCAGTCACCCCCGGGACAGGGGGTTCTACGAGCAGTACTTC.

This chain links TRBV3-1 (or the pseudogene TRBV3-2) with TRBJ1-1; D may be TRBD1 (6 bases). The V end lost 4 bases, the J end lost 3 bases, and 15 bases lay between the germline ends. This CDR3 is 15 amino acids long. The germline V gene encodes CDR1 LGHDT and CDR2 YNNKEL (reference sequence). CDR3 coding DNA: TGTGCCAGCAGCCGCGAGCCAGGGGCGCACACTGAAGCTTTCTTT. Translation: CASSREPGAHTEAFF.

V gene TRBV30 combines with J gene TRBJ2-5, with D possibly TRBD2 on 5 matching bases. This CDR3 comprises 14 residues. The germline V and J ends were trimmed by 4 bases and 5 bases, with 17 bases remaining between them. Germline V gives CDR1 GTSNPN, CDR2 SVGIG (reference sequence). The CDR3 reads CAWKEGPQLETQYF. In DNA, the CDR3 is TGTGCCTGGAAAGAGGGTCCCCAATTGGAGACCCAGTACTTC.

The DNA for the CDR3 is TGTGCCACCCGCACAGGGACGGCAGCTAACTATGGCTACACCTTC. Protein: CATRTGTAANYGYTF. This sequence joins TRBV6-5 and TRBJ1-2, with D perhaps TRBD1 (6 bases). V gave up 10 bases and J gave up 0 bases, with 18 bases separating them. The CDR3 has 15 residues. Germline V gene sequence: CDR1 MNHEY, CDR2 SVGAGI.

The rearrangement uses TRBV7-3 and TRBJ1-6; the match to TRBD1 covers 11 bases. The CDR3 loop spans 15 amino acids. V lost 5 bases and J lost 9; bases outside the gene matches: 6. Germline V gives CDR1 SGHTA, CDR2 FQGTGA. CDR3 loop: CASSPGTGGTSPLHF. For the CDR3, the DNA is TGTGCCAGCAGCCCCGGGACAGGGGGAACTTCACCCCTCCACTTT.

The V gene is TRBV18, the J gene TRBJ1-1, with a tentative D call TRBD1 (6 bases). The CDR3 covers 16 residues. The ends were cut back, 3 bases at V and 1 base at J, with 15 bases in the middle. In germline, CDR1 is KGHSH, CDR2 LQKENI. The CDR3 sequence: CASSPSRTGSNTEAFF. The CDR3, as DNA: TGTGCCAGCTCACCTTCTCGAACAGGGTCGAACACTGAAGCTTTCTTT.

This chain joins TRBV7-6 and TRBJ2-5; TRBD2 matches at 10 bases. Germline V CDR1 and CDR2: SGHVS, FNYEAQ. The CDR3 runs to 16 residues. The ends lost 5 bases at V and 5 bases at J; junction bases unmatched: 11. The CDR3: CASSLSQRGGPETQYF. CDR3 coding DNA: TGTGCCAGCAGCCTCTCCCAGCGGGGGGGGCCTGAGACCCAGTACTTC.

V and J are TRBV2 and TRBJ1-5; possible D gene TRBD1, 5 bases. The CDR3 spans 14 residues. The ends were cut back, 4 bases at V and 6 bases at J, with 13 bases in the middle. Germline CDR1 SNHLY, CDR2 FYNNEI. CDR3 sequence (DNA): TGTGCCAGCAGTGTAGAAGGGGCTGCTCAGCCCCAGCATTTT. Amino acids: CASSVEGAAQPQHF.

This clone was recorded once. The V and J genes are TRBV18 and TRBJ1-2; D uncertain. Per germline, CDR1 KGHSH and CDR2 LQKENI. The CDR3 is 14 residues long. Trimming removed 0 bases from V and 3 bases from J, with 8 bases in between. The CDR3 coding sequence is TGTGCCAGCTCACCACCGGCGCAGGACTATGGCTACACCTTC. This encodes CASSPPAQDYGYTF.

The rearrangement joins TRBV7-8 to TRBJ2-7; weak D call: TRBD2 (5 bases). V was trimmed by 5 bases and J by 5 bases, leaving 13 bases between them. The V gene's germline CDR1 is SGHVS and CDR2 FQNEAQ. The CDR3 runs 13 residues. This CDR3 reads CASSPVRRNEQYF. Here the CDR3 DNA reads TGTGCCAGCAGCCCTGTCCGGAGGAACGAGCAGTACTTC.

The chain employs TRBV6-2 or TRBV6-3 and TRBJ2-1; D not certain. CDR3 length equals 14 residues. V gave up 5 bases and J gave up 6 bases, with 14 bases separating them. CDR1 MNHEY and CDR2 SVGEGT come from the germline V gene. The CDR3 is CASSLDSTRNEQFF. DNA of the CDR3: TGTGCCAGCAGTCTAGACTCGACCCGCAATGAGCAGTTCTTC.